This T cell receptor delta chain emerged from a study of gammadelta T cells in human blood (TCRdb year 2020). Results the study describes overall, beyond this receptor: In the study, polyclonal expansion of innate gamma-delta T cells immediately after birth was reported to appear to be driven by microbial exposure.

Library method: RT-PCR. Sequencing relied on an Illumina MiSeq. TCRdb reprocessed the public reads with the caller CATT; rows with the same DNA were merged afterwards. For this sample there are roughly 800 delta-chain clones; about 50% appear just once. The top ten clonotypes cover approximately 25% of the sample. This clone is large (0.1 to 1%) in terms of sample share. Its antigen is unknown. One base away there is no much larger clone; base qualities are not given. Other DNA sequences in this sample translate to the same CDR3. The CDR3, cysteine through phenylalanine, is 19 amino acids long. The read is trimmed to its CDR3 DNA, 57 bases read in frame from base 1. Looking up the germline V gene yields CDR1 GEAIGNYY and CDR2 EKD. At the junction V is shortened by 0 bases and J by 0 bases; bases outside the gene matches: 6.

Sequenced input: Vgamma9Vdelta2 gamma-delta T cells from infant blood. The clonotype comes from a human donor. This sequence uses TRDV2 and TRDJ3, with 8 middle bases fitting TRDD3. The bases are TGTGCCTGTGACACCGTGCACTGGGGGTTCTCCTGGGACACCCGACAGATGTTTTTC. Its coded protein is CACDTVHWGFSWDTRQMFF.